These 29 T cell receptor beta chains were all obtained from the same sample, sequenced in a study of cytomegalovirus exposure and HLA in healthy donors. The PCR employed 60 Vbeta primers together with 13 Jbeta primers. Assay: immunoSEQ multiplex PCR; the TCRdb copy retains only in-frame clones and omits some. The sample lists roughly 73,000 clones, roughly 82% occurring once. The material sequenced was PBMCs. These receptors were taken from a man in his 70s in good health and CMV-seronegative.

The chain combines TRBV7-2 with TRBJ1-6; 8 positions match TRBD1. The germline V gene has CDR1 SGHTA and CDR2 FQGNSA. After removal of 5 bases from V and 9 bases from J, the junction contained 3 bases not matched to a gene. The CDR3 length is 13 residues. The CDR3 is CASSGQGSSPLHF. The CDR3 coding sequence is TGTGCCAGCAGCGGACAGGGTAGTTCACCCCTCCACTTT.

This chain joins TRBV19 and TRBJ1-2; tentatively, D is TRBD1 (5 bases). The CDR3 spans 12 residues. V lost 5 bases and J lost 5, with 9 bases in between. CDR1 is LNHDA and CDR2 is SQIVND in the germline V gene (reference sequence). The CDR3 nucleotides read TGTGCCAGTAGTTTACGGGGGTATGGCTACACCTTC. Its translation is CASSLRGYGYTF.

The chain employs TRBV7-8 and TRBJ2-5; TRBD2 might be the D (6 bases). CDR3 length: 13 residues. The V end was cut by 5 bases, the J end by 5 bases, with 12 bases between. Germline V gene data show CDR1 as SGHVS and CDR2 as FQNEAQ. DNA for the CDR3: TGTGCCAGCAGCCTAGGGGAGGTGGAGACCCAGTACTTC. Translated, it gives CASSLGEVETQYF. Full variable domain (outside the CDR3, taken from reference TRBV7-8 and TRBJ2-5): GAGVSQSPRYKVAKRGQDVALRCDPISGHVSLFWYQQALGQGPEFLTYFQNEAQLDKSGLPSDRFFAERPEGSVSTLKIQRTQQEDSAVYLCASSLGEVETQYFGPGTRLLVL.

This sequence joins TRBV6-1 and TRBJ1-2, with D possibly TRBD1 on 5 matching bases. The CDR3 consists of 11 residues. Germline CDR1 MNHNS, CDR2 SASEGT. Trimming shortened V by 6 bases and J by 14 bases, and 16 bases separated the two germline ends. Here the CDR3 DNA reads TGTGCCAGCAGGGCGGGGGAGGGTTTGACCTTC. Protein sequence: CASRAGEGLTF.

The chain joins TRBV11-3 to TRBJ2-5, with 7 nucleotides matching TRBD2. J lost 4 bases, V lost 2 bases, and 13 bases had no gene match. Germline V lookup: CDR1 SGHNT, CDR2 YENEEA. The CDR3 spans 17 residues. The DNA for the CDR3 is TGTGCCAGCAGCTTAACCTCCGGGGCGGGGAGGGGAGAGACCCAGTACTTC. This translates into CASSLTSGAGRGETQYF.

The CDR3 spells CAWSRDSITDTQYF. DNA for the CDR3: TGTGCCTGGAGCCGGGACAGTATAACAGATACGCAGTATTTT. This chain connects TRBV30 to TRBJ2-3; 7 bases are shared with TRBD1. The CDR3 has 14 residues. The germline V gene encodes CDR1 GTSNPN and CDR2 SVGIG (reference sequence). Unmatched junction bases numbered 6, after V lost 3 bases and J lost 3 bases.

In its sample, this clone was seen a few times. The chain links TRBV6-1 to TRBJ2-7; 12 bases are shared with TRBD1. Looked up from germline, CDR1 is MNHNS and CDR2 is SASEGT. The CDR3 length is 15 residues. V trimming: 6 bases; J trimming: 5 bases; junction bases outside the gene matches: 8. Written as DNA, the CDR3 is TGTGCCAGCAGGGAATGGGGGACAGGGGGCCACGAGCAGTACTTC. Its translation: CASREWGTGGHEQYF.

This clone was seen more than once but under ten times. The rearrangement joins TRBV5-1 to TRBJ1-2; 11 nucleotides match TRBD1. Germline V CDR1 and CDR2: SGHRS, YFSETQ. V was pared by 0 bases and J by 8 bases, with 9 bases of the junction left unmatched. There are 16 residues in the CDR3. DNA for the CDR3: TGCGCCAGCAGCTTGGAACCGGGACAGGGGGGTAGCGGCTACACCTTC. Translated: CASSLEPGQGGSGYTF.

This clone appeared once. In nucleotides, the CDR3 is TGTGCCAGCAGTTCGGGGTTGGCGGTTCCCCTAGGTTCCTACGAGCAGTACTTC. Its translation is CASSSGLAVPLGSYEQYF. The rearrangement links TRBV28 to TRBJ2-7; D is perhaps TRBD2 (5 bases). Germline assignment: CDR1 MDHEN and CDR2 SYDVKM. The CDR3 spans 18 residues. Trimming cost V 4 bases and J 1 base, with 23 bases left between them. The full variable domain, its missing parts supplied by reference TRBV28 and TRBJ2-7, is DVKVTQSSRYLVKRTGEKVFLECVQDMDHENMFWYRQDPGLGLRLIYFSYDVKMKEKGDIPEGYSVSREKKERFSLILESASTNQTSMYLCASSSGLAVPLGSYEQYFGPGTRLTVT.

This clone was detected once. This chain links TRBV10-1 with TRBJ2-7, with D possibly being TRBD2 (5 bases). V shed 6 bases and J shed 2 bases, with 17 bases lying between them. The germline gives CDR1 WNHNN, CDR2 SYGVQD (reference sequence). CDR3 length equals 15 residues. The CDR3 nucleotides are TGCGCCAGCAGCTCAGGTGCGGGTCGCGCCTACGAGCAGTACTTC. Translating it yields CASSSGAGRAYEQYF.

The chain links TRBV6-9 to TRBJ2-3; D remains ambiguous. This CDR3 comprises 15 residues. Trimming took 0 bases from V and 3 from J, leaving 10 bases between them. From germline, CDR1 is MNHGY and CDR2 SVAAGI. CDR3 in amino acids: CASSYSGWKTDTQYF. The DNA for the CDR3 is TGTGCCAGCAGTTATTCCGGGTGGAAGACAGATACGCAGTATTTT.

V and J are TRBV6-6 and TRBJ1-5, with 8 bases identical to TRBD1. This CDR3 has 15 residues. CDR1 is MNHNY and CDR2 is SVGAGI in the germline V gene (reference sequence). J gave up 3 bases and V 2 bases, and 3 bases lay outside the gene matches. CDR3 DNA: TGTGCCAGCAGTTACGCGGACAGGGCCAATCAGCCCCAGCATTTT. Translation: CASSYADRANQPQHF.

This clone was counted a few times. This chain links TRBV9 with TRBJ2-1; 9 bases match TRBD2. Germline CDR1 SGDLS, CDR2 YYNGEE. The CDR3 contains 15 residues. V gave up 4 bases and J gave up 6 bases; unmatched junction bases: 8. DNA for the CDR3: TGTGCCAGCAGCCCAACCAGTAGCGGGAGCAATGAGCAGTTCTTC. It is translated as CASSPTSSGSNEQFF.

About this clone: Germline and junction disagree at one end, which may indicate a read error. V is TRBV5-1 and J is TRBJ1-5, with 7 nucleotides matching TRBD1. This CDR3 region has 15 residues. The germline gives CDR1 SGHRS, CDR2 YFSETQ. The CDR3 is CASSLLGDSTQPQHF. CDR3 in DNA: TGCGCCAGCAGCTTGTTAGGGGACAGCACTCAGCCCCAGCATTTT.

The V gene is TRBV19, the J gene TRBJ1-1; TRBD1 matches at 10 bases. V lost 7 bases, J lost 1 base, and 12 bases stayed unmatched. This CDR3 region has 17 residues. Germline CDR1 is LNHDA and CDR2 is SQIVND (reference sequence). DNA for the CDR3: TGTGCCAGTACTCCAGGTTGGGACAGGGGAGGGAACACTGAAGCTTTCTTT. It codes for CASTPGWDRGGNTEAFF.

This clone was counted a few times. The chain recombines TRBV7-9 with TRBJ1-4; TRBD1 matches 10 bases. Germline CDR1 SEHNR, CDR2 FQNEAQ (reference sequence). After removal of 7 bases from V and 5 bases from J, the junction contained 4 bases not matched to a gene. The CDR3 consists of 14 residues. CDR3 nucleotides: TGTGCCAGCACCGACAGGGGGCGAAATGAAAAACTGTTTTTT. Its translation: CASTDRGRNEKLFF.

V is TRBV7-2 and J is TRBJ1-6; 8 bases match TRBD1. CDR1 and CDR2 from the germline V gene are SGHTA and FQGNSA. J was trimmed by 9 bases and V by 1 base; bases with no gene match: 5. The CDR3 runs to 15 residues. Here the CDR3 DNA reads TGTGCCAGCAGCTTAGAGGCAGGGGGCATTTCACCCCTCCACTTT. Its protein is CASSLEAGGISPLHF. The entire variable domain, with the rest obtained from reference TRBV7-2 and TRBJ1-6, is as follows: GAGVSQSPSNKVTEKGKDVELRCDPISGHTALYWYRQSLGQGLEFLIYFQGNSAPDKSGLPSDRFSAERTGGSVSTLTIQRTQQEDSAVYLCASSLEAGGISPLHFGNGTRLTVT.

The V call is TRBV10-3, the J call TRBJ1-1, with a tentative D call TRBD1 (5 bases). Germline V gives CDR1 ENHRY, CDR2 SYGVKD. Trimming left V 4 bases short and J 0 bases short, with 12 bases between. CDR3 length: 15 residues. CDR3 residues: CAISGQVGLNTEAFF. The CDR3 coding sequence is TGTGCCATCAGTGGACAAGTGGGGCTGAACACTGAAGCTTTCTTT.

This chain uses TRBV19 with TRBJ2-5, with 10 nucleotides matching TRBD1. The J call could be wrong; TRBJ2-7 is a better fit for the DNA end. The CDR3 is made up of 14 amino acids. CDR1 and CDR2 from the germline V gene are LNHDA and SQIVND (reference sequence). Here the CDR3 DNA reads TGTGCCAGTAGTAGACAGGGGGCGACTAACGAGCAGTACTTC. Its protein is CASSRQGATNEQYF.

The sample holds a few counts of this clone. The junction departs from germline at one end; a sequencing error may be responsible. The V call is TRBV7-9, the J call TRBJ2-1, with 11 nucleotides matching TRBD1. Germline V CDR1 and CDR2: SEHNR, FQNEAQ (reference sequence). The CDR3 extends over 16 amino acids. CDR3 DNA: TGTTCCAGCAGCCTACGCGGGACAGGGGGGTACAATGAGCAGTTCTTC. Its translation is CSSSLRGTGGYNEQFF.

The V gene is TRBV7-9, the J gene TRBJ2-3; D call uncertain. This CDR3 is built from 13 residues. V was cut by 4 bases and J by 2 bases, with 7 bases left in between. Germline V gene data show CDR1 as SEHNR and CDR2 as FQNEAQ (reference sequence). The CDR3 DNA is TGTGCCAGCAGCTCAGACAACACAGATACGCAGTATTTT. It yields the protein CASSSDNTDTQYF.

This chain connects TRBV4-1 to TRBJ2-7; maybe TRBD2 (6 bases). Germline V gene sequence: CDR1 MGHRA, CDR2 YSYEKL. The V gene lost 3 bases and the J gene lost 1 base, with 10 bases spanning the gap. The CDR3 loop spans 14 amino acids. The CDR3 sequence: CASSQGTQSYEQYF. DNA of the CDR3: TGCGCCAGCAGCCAGGGGACTCAATCCTACGAGCAGTACTTC.

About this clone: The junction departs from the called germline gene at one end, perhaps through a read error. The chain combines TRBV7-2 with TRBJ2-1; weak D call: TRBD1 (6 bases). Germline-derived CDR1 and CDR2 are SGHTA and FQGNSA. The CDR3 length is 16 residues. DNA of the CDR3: TGTGCCAGCAGCTCCGAAGGGGGAGTCACCTATAATGAGCAGTTCTTC. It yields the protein CASSSEGGVTYNEQFF.

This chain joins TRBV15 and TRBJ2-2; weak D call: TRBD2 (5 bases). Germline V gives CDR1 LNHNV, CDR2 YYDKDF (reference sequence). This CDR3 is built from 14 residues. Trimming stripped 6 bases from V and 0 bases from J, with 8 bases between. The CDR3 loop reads CATRGGANTGELFF. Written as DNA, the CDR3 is TGTGCCACCAGAGGAGGTGCGAACACCGGGGAGCTGTTTTTT.

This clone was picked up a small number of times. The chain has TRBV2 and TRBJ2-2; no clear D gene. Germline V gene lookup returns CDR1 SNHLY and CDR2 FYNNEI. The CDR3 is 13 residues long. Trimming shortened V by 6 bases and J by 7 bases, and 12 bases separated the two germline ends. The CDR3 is CASSILNGGELFF. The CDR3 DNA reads TGTGCCAGCAGCATCTTGAACGGCGGGGAGCTGTTTTTT.

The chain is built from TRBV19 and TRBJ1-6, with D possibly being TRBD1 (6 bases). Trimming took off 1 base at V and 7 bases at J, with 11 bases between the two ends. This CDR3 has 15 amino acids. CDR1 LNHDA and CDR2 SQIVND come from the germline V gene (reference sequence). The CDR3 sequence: CASSIAGQTNSPLHF. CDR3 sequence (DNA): TGTGCCAGTAGTATAGCTGGACAGACCAATTCACCCCTCCACTTT.

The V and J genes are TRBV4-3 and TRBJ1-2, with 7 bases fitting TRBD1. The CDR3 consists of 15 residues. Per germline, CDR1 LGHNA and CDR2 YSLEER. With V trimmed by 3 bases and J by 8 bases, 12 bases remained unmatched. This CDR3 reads CASSQPTGQRAGYTF. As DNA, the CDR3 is TGCGCCAGCAGCCAGCCGACAGGGCAACGGGCCGGCTACACCTTC.

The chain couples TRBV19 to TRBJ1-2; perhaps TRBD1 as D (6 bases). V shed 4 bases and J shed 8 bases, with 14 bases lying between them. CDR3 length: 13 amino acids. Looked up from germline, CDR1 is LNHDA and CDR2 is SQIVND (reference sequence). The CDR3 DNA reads TGTGCCAGTAGTAAGAACAGGGTGGGCGGCTACACCTTC. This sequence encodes CASSKNRVGGYTF. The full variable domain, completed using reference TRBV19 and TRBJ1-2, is DGGITQSPKYLFRKEGQNVTLSCEQNLNHDAMYWYRQDPGQGLRLIYYSQIVNDFQKGDIAEGYSVSREKKESFPLTVTSAQKNPTAFYLCASSKNRVGGYTFGSGTRLTVV.

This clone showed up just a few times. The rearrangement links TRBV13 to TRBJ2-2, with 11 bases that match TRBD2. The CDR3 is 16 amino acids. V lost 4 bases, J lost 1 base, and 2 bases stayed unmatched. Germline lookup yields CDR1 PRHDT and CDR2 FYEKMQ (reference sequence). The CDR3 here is CASSYGTSGNTGELFF. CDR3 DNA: TGTGCCAGCAGCTACGGGACTAGCGGGAACACCGGGGAGCTGTTTTTT.